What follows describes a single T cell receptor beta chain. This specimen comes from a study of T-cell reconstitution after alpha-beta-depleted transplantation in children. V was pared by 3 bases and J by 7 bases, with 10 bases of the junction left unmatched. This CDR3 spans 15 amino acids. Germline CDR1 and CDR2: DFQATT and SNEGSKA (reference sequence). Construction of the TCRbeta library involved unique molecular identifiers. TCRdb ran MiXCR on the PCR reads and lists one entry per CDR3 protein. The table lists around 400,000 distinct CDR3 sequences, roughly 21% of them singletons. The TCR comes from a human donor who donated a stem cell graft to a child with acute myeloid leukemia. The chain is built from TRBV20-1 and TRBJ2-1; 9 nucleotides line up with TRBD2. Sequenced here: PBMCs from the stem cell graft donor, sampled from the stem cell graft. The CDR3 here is CSASTPSGRLNEQFF. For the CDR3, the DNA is TGCAGTGCTAGCACTCCCAGCGGGAGGTTAAATGAGCAGTTCTTC.